This is a list of T cell receptor beta chains from one sample in a study of blood T cell repertoires in COVID-19. Measured with immunoSEQ multiplex PCR; TCRdb has only the in-frame clones, and not every one. The table records a few hundred thousand clones, roughly four fifths of them present only once. Sequencing input: peripheral blood. These receptors were obtained from a person aged 70 to 79 with COVID-19, enrolled during active disease. Both conserved end residues are trimmed from each CDR3.

v_call cdr3_aa
TRBV20-1 SAREGSPLH
TRBV6-1 ASSGGRTSGGADTQY
TRBV7-3 ASSLKGGVTQY
TRBV25-1 ASSESVGVSEKLF
TRBV9 ASSVGDNTDTQY
TRBV7-2 ASSSDRVTEAF
TRBV23-1 ASSQSRCVEQY
TRBV19 ASSNSNQPQH
TRBV7-9 ASIPSRDRAWTTEAF
TRBV5-6 ASSLVREVADTQY
TRBV27 ASSLSRDRISNYGYT
TRBV7-9 ASSTGTGDTGNTIY
TRBV27 ASSLRGRNPTTDTQY
TRBV3-1/TRBV3-2 ASSQGLAGAQY
TRBV28 ASSLTGDNTDTQY
TRBV4-2 ASSQAGGPTNEKLF
TRBV7-2 ASSSQTGVGSPLH
TRBV29-1 SVASEYEQY
TRBV12-3/TRBV12-4 ASLGLGDEQF
TRBV12-5 ASGLGASTIY
TRBV7-2 ASSLGSGST
TRBV7-2 ASSLISGPASNEQF
TRBV3-1/TRBV3-2 ASSQLPRGGRDEQY
TRBV27 ASSFRQGPYEQY
TRBV7-2 ASSLEPGAGMFGYT
TRBV7-9 ASSSLGLAGGLMTGELF
TRBV5-1 ASSLDRGNTEAF
TRBV18 ASSPPGATGELF
TRBV29-1 SVAPRSGNTGELF
TRBV19 ASGTGAVEQF
TRBV30 AWSVGWYNEQF
TRBV5-4 ASSSAETRAGADTQY
TRBV4-1 ASSQGDDRIYYGYT
TRBV18 ASSSLQETQY
TRBV5-6 ASSFFNTGELF
TRBV7-2 ASSLVAATGELF
TRBV5-4 ASSLPGQGKGTIY
TRBV6-5 ATARLAGGHEQY
TRBV21-1 ASSKVRGTGVTEAF
TRBV27 ASSLGGVPGNTIY
TRBV7-9 ASSSRAEAF
TRBV28 ASSSGPSGGLIDQPQH
TRBV18 ASSLGTAQRHQPQH
TRBV19 ASSINQEAGELF
TRBV11-2 ASSPGTRDWYEQY
TRBV7-9 ASSVGTEIYNEQF
TRBV4-3 ASSQEGKIEKLF
TRBV7-8 ASSFEARPYNEQF
TRBV7-2 ASSLSPGQGGSPLH
TRBV7-3 ASSFGGSAGETQY
TRBV9 ASSPSGGSYNEQF
TRBV11-2 ASSLVTRGTEAF
TRBV19 ASRPSGAGDGYT
TRBV5-6 ASSVDRGAYEQY
TRBV28 ASRDDRGSNQPQH
TRBV7-9 ASSLRTGPGETQY
TRBV2 ASSSGRGLGTSTDTQY